This paragraph reports one TCR beta chain. Its antigen is as yet unknown. The same CDR3 can be traced to other DNA sequences in this sample. The data were produced by immunoSEQ multiplex PCR, yet TCRdb's version contains in-frame clones alone and is incomplete. The data contain some 2,100,000 clones, approximately 94% of them singletons. The sample belongs to a study of shared clonotypes between healthy human individuals. Trimming took off 4 bases at V and 5 bases at J, with 12 bases between the two ends. The CDR3 length is 13 residues. The germline V gene has CDR1 SGHNT and CDR2 YYREEE (reference sequence). Recent vaccinations or acute infections were absent in the healthy HIV-negative adult donors. A CD45RA+ naive subset and a CD45RA-negative memory subset were split from CD4+ cells. Broader study findings: Researchers found naive subsets generally carried larger estimated richness than memory subsets.

The rearrangement joins TRBV5-4 to TRBJ2-5; D gene uncertain. The sequenced sample was naive CD4+ T cells sorted from blood. Subset specified: CD45RA+ positively selected. The clonotype originates from a man between 18 and 29 years old in good health. The DNA for the CDR3 is TGTGCCAGCAGCCTGGCCCTGGGTGAGACCCAGTACTTC. Protein sequence: CASSLALGETQYF.